This is a list of T cell receptor beta chains from one sample in a study of OX40 agonist ivuxolimab in advanced cancers. Assay: immunoSEQ multiplex PCR; the TCRdb copy retains only in-frame clones and omits some. The top ten hold roughly an eighth of the sample, which has some 35,000 clones, about 83% seen once. The material was CD4+ or CD8+ T cells sorted from blood, obtained in a trial of the OX40 agonist ivuxolimab. The receptor source for this set is an adult with an advanced solid tumor such as melanoma, head and neck, liver or kidney cancer. Both conserved end residues are part of each CDR3. D genes are given only for firm matches. Size values are once, few and many counts, or a class for expanded clones, and some rows have none.

cdr3_nt cdr3_aa j_call v_call clone_size d_call
TGTGCCAGTAGTATCGCCCCCCCAGGCTCTAGCACAGATACGCAGTATTTT CASSIAPPGSSTDTQYF TRBJ2-3 TRBV19 - -
TGTGCCAGCAGCTTTTCCACAGATACGCAGTATTTT CASSFSTDTQYF TRBJ2-3 TRBV7-6 - -
TGTGCCAGCAGCTTAGGCCAAGGAGGCTCCTACAATGAGCAGTTCTTC CASSLGQGGSYNEQFF TRBJ2-1 TRBV5-6 - -
TGTGCCAGCAGCCTCATTTCGGGGGGCGGTAGTCAGCCCCAGCATTTT CASSLISGGGSQPQHF TRBJ1-5 TRBV16 once -
TGTGCCAGCAGTTACTCGGGCCAGGGTGACACTGAAGCTTTCTTT CASSYSGQGDTEAFF TRBJ1-1 TRBV6-5 - -
TGTGCCAGTAGTTCCCGACCCACTAATGAAAAACTGTTTTTT CASSSRPTNEKLFF TRBJ1-4 TRBV19 - -
TGTGCCAGCAGCTCTATTTATAGCAATCAGCCCCAGCATTTT CASSSIYSNQPQHF TRBJ1-5 TRBV5-6 - -
TGTGCCAGCAGCTTGTCTTCCCGGGAAGCTTTCTTT CASSLSSREAFF TRBJ1-1 TRBV7-8 - -
TGTGCGCGGGACAGGAGGAACTATGGCTACACCTTC CARDRRNYGYTF TRBJ1-2 TRBV30 few TRBD1
TGTGCCAGCAGCGCGGACAGCCTTGGAAACACCATATATTTT CASSADSLGNTIYF TRBJ1-3 TRBV11-1 - -
TGTGCCAGCAGTATCTCTTACGAGCAGTACTTC CASSISYEQYF TRBJ2-7 TRBV28 - -
TGTGCCAGCACTCATCCCTGGGAAGTCTATCAGCCCCAGCATTTT CASTHPWEVYQPQHF TRBJ1-5 TRBV28 - -
TGTGCCACCAGCATAAACAGGGAAAGAAACATTCAGTACTTC CATSINRERNIQYF TRBJ2-4 TRBV15 - -
TGCAGCGTCGGGACAGTCTCTGGAAACACCATATATTTT CSVGTVSGNTIYF TRBJ1-3 TRBV29-1 - TRBD1
TGTGCCAGCAGTTTAGCTGTTCTCGATGAGCAGTTCTTC CASSLAVLDEQFF TRBJ2-1 TRBV28 - -
TGTGCCAGCAGTTTGGTCGGTACGGTCAAGGACGAGCAGTACTTC CASSLVGTVKDEQYF TRBJ2-7 TRBV28 - -
TGTGCCAGCTCACCCAACCGGGACAGGGAGTCTGGCTACACCTTC CASSPNRDRESGYTF TRBJ1-2 TRBV18 - TRBD1
TGTGCCAGCTCAGAGGACCTGTGGGTGGAGACCCAGTACTTC CASSEDLWVETQYF TRBJ2-5 TRBV18 - -
TGTGCCAGCAGCCAAATACAGGGGGATGAGGGGCGGGAGCAAGGGTACGAGCAGTACTTC CASSQIQGDEGREQGYEQYF TRBJ2-7 TRBV14 - -
TGTGCCAGCAGCTTAGTCCCCGGGTCCTACGAGCAGTACTTC CASSLVPGSYEQYF TRBJ2-7 TRBV7-9 once -
TGCGCCAGCAGCCAGGGGGCCGGGGAGCTGTTTTTT CASSQGAGELFF TRBJ2-2 TRBV5-1 - TRBD1
TGTGCCAGCAGCCCACCACGCTACAATGAGCAGTTCTTC CASSPPRYNEQFF TRBJ2-1 TRBV7-6 - -
TGCAGCGTCCCTTGGATCTCTGGGGCCAACGTCCTGACTTTC CSVPWISGANVLTF TRBJ2-6 TRBV29-1 - -
TGTGCCAGCAGTCCCACCGGGACCGTCCTCTTAGGAAACACCATATATTTT CASSPTGTVLLGNTIYF TRBJ1-3 TRBV27 few -
TGTGCCAGCACCATCCCGGGGGCCAACGTCCTGACTTTC CASTIPGANVLTF TRBJ2-6 TRBV6-1 once -
TGTGCCAGTAGATCCGGTTCTTACGAGCAGTACTTC CASRSGSYEQYF TRBJ2-7 TRBV19 - -
TGTGCCAGCAGTTTTAGGGTTAAAGAGACCCAGTACTTC CASSFRVKETQYF TRBJ2-5 TRBV6-1 - -
TGTGCCAGCAGCGGGGCACAGGGGGCTTATCAGCCCCAGCATTTT CASSGAQGAYQPQHF TRBJ1-5 TRBV5-5 - TRBD1
TGTGCCTGGAGTTCTGGCGGGAGAATCACAGATACGCAGTATTTT CAWSSGGRITDTQYF TRBJ2-3 TRBV30 - TRBD2
TGTGCCTGGAGGCTAGCGGGAAGCCAAGAGACCCAGTACTTC CAWRLAGSQETQYF TRBJ2-5 TRBV30 few TRBD2
TGTGCCTGGATCAGGGGGACACCTTACAATGAGCAGTTCTTC CAWIRGTPYNEQFF TRBJ2-1 TRBV30 - TRBD1
TGTGCCAGCTCACCAAGGGTAGGATTCACCAATGAGCAGTTCTTC CASSPRVGFTNEQFF TRBJ2-1 TRBV18 - -
TGTGCCAGCAGAGGTCAGGGGGTCCGGAACACTGAAGCTTTCTTT CASRGQGVRNTEAFF TRBJ1-1 TRBV2 - TRBD1